The 20 T cell receptor beta chains given below trace back to one sample, sequenced in a study of T cell repertoires in cytomegalovirus infection. No antigens are known for them. TCRdb re-analysed the reads in MiXCR, keeping a single row per CDR3 protein. The data hold roughly 100,000 distinct CDR3 sequences, with roughly 40% observed a single time. The material was CD8+ T cells from cultured PBMCs, obtained from culture after CMV antigen stimulation. Receptor source: a human donor in good health (CMV status not recorded). Some clones in this sample may be carry-over from other donors' samples.

V usage is TRBV12-3 or TRBV12-4 and J usage is TRBJ2-1; 10 bases line up with TRBD2. This CDR3 spans 16 amino acids. J was trimmed by 2 bases and V by 2 bases; bases with no gene match: 3. In DNA, the CDR3 is TGTGCCAGCAGTTTACCCGGACTAGCGGCCTACAATGAGCAGTTCTTC. It specifies CASSLPGLAAYNEQFF.

This clonotype has more than one count but fewer than ten. The CDR3 sequence: CASSFLGSMNTEAFF. The CDR3 DNA sequence: TGTGCCAGCAGCTTCCTGGGCAGCATGAACACTGAAGCTTTCTTT. The chain carries TRBV11-3 and TRBJ1-1; D not resolved. Germline V lookup: CDR1 SGHNT, CDR2 YENEEA. Trimming left V 3 bases short and J 0 bases short, with 11 bases between. CDR3 size: 15 residues.

This clonotype was seen ten or more times. The chain couples TRBV5-4 to TRBJ2-1, with D possibly being TRBD2 (6 bases). This CDR3 region has 13 residues. V was cut by 0 bases and J by 10 bases, with 11 bases left in between. The germline V gene has CDR1 SGHNT and CDR2 YYREEE (reference sequence). Here the CDR3 reads CASSLEREDEQFF. The CDR3 nucleotides read TGTGCCAGCAGCTTGGAAAGGGAGGACGAGCAGTTCTTC.

This chain connects TRBV12-3 or TRBV12-4 to TRBJ1-1; the D gene is possibly TRBD1 (6 bases). Trimming left V 5 bases short and J 12 bases short, with 16 bases between. This CDR3 is built from 12 residues. The CDR3 sequence is CASSPQGSKTFF. In DNA form, the CDR3 reads TGTGCCAGCAGTCCACAGGGAAGTAAAACTTTCTTT.

The chain employs TRBV2 and TRBJ2-5; 10 bases align to TRBD2. Germline CDR1 SNHLY, CDR2 FYNNEI. V lost 6 bases to trimming and J lost 2 bases; unmatched junction nucleotides: 3. The CDR3 sequence is 14 residues long. The CDR3 protein is CASRKAGGQETQYF. Here the CDR3 DNA reads TGTGCCAGCAGGAAAGCGGGGGGGCAAGAGACCCAGTACTTC.

V and J are TRBV4-1 and TRBJ2-7, with D hard to call. CDR1 and CDR2 (germline): MGHRA, YSYEKL. Trimming removed 2 bases at V and 1 base at J, with 9 bases between. This CDR3 contains 14 residues. The CDR3 DNA reads TGCGCCAGCAGCCAATCCAGAAAATCCTACGAGCAGTACTTC. Translating gives CASSQSRKSYEQYF.

A few counts support this clonotype. The V and J genes are TRBV12-3 or TRBV12-4 and TRBJ2-3; D tentatively reads TRBD1 or TRBD2 (5 bases each). V dropped 6 bases and J dropped 1 base, with 11 bases sitting between them. The CDR3 loop spans 14 amino acids. CDR3 protein: CASSLRGRTDTQYF. The DNA of the CDR3 is TGTGCCAGCAGCTTACGGGGCCGCACAGATACGCAGTATTTT.

The CDR3 reads CASSPRPAGTSGGGWETQYF. As DNA, the CDR3 is TGTGCCAGCAGCCCAAGACCCGCCGGGACTAGCGGGGGGGGGTGGGAGACCCAGTACTTC. The chain couples TRBV12-3 or TRBV12-4 to TRBJ2-5, with 16 bases fitting TRBD2. The ends lost 6 bases at V and 5 bases at J; junction bases unmatched: 18. CDR3 size: 20 residues.

The V and J genes are TRBV7-9 and TRBJ2-1; no clear D gene. The CDR3 spans 14 residues. V lost 2 bases and J lost 8, with 13 bases in between. Germline loops: CDR1 SEHNR, CDR2 FQNEAQ (reference sequence). CDR3 sequence reads: CASSLYLGRDEQFF. DNA of the CDR3: TGTGCCAGCAGCTTATACCTGGGTCGCGATGAGCAGTTCTTC.

The table lists this clonotype with a count of one. CDR3 DNA: TGTGCCAGCAGTTACGACTATTCCTACGAGCAGTACTTC. Its protein product is CASSYDYSYEQYF. The V call is TRBV6-5, the J call TRBJ2-7; D possibly corresponds to TRBD2 (5 bases). Germline loops: CDR1 MNHEY, CDR2 SVGAGI. Trimming took off 2 bases at V and 1 base at J, with 6 bases between the two ends. CDR3 size: 13 residues.

This clonotype occurred many times. This sequence joins TRBV12-3 or TRBV12-4 and TRBJ2-3; TRBD2 matches 11 bases. The length of the CDR3 is 15 residues. J was trimmed by 1 base and V by 5 bases; bases with no gene match: 2. CDR3 DNA: TGTGCCAGCAGTCCGGGACTAGCGGGCACAGATACGCAGTATTTT. Residues: CASSPGLAGTDTQYF.

The table lists this clonotype with a few counts. This sequence joins TRBV29-1 and TRBJ2-3, with a weak D call TRBD1 (6 bases). Trimming removed 6 bases from V and 2 bases from J, with 15 bases in between. The germline CDR1 and CDR2 sequences are SQVTM and ANQGSEA. The CDR3 consists of 14 residues. This CDR3 is CSVLGDTITDTQYF. The CDR3 bases are TGCAGCGTCCTCGGGGACACGATCACAGATACGCAGTATTTT.

As to this clonotype: Given a much more abundant clone one base away, this may be a read error. The V and J genes are TRBV2 and TRBJ1-2; D uncertain. The CDR3 has 16 amino acids. Germline CDR1 is SNHLY and CDR2 is FYNNEI. CDR3 sequence (DNA): TGTACCAGCAGTGAAGCGACCTTGGCATTCGCCTATGGCTACACCTTC. Protein: CTSSEATLAFAYGYTF. Full variable domain (remainder filled in from reference TRBV2 and TRBJ1-2): EPEVTQTPSHQVTQMGQEVILRCVPISNHLYFYWYRQILGQKVEFLVSFYNNEISEKSEIFDDQFSVERPDGSNFTLKIRSTKLEDSAMYFCTSSEATLAFAYGYTFGSGTRLTVV.

The gene calls are TRBV27 and TRBJ2-1; D unclear. Between the trimmed V and J ends, which lost 5 bases and 5 bases, there was a span of 16 bases. The V gene's germline CDR1 is MNHEY and CDR2 SMNVEV (reference sequence). The CDR3 has 15 residues. CDR3 in amino acids: CASSEDPNPDNEQFF. CDR3 DNA: TGTGCCAGCAGTGAAGATCCAAACCCTGACAATGAGCAGTTCTTC.

This chain connects TRBV4-2 to TRBJ1-3, with D unresolved. V gave up 5 bases and J gave up 0 bases, with 11 bases separating them. In germline, CDR1 is LGHNA, CDR2 YNFKEQ. The CDR3 consists of 15 residues. In DNA form, the CDR3 reads TGTGCCAGCAGCTCTTCACGGAGCTCTGGAAACACCATATATTTT. This gives the protein CASSSSRSSGNTIYF.

The table lists this clonotype with many counts. J is TRBJ2-7 and V is TRBV7-7; no reliable D call. CDR1 is SSHAT and CDR2 is FNYEAQ in the germline V gene (reference sequence). The V and J ends lost 5 bases and 4 bases respectively, with 9 bases between them. The CDR3 covers 12 residues. The CDR3 protein is CASSPPSYEQYF. The CDR3, as DNA: TGTGCCAGCAGCCCTCCTTCTTACGAGCAGTACTTC.

This clonotype was seen a handful of times. The V and J genes are TRBV7-6 and TRBJ2-1, with D perhaps matching TRBD2 (5 bases). The CDR3 totals 15 residues. CDR1 SGHVS and CDR2 FNYEAQ come from the germline V gene. Trimming removed 5 bases from V and 8 bases from J, with 19 bases in between. The CDR3 spells CASSPEVGSVDEQFF. CDR3 sequence (DNA): TGTGCCAGCAGCCCGGAGGTGGGTTCGGTCGATGAGCAGTTCTTC.

This clonotype occurred a few times. The chain couples TRBV5-6 to TRBJ1-6; D may be TRBD1 (5 bases). Germline-derived CDR1 and CDR2 are SGHDT and YYEEEE. The CDR3 spans 16 residues. V was pared by 4 bases and J by 3 bases, with 14 bases between. The CDR3 nucleotides are TGTGCCAGCAGCGTCTCTCAGGGCCTCTATAATTCACCCCTCCACTTT. It encodes CASSVSQGLYNSPLHF.

The chain has TRBV7-6 and TRBJ2-3; 9 bases agree with TRBD2. Germline CDR1 reads SGHVS; CDR2 reads FNYEAQ. V shed 1 base and J 6 bases; nucleotides not matched to a gene: 8. CDR3 length: 16 residues. The DNA for the CDR3 is TGTGCCAGCAGCTTAGGAAGCGGGGGGACGATCGATACGCAGTATTTT. Protein sequence: CASSLGSGGTIDTQYF.

V usage is TRBV10-3 and J usage is TRBJ1-5; D remains unclear. V was pared by 4 bases and J by 0 bases, with 4 bases between. This CDR3 has 13 amino acids. Germline values: CDR1 ENHRY, CDR2 SYGVKD. CDR3 coding DNA: TGTGCCATCAGTGGAGATAGCAATCAGCCCCAGCATTTT. This translates into CAISGDSNQPQHF.